The 26 T cell receptor beta chains presented below share a single source sample, sequenced in a study of T cell clones after liver transplantation. The repertoire was sequenced with immunoSEQ multiplex PCR; TCRdb's copy has only in-frame clones and lacks some. This table holds over 90,000 clones, about 86% found once. The sequences come from CD4+ T cells from blood, collected approximately 50 months after liver transplant. Receptors originate from a human patient who received a liver transplant. Some T cells could come from the graft donor.

The chain recombines TRBV7-2 with TRBJ2-2, with 7 bases aligning to TRBD2. V lost 4 bases, J lost 6 bases, and 8 bases stayed unmatched. CDR3 size: 15 residues. Germline values: CDR1 SGHTA, CDR2 FQGNSA. CDR3 nucleotide sequence: TGTGCCAGCAGCTCATCTGGGACTAATGCCGGGGAGCTGTTTTTT. This codes for CASSSSGTNAGELFF.

A word on this clone: A much larger clonotype is one base distant, so this may be a read error. The V call is TRBV27, the J call TRBJ1-5; 9 bases are a match to TRBD1. With V trimmed by 4 bases and J by 2 bases, 0 bases remained unmatched. The CDR3 spans 14 residues. Germline CDR1 MNHEY, CDR2 SMNVEV (reference sequence). This chain's CDR3 is CASSWTGGNQPQHF. Written as DNA, the CDR3 is TGTGCCAGCAGTTGGACAGGGGGCAATCAGCCCCAGCATTTT.

J is TRBJ2-6 and V is TRBV5-6; tentative D call: TRBD1 (6 bases). Germline assignment: CDR1 SGHDT and CDR2 YYEEEE. The CDR3 spans 17 residues. Trimming shortened V by 2 bases and J by 0 bases, and 12 bases separated the two germline ends. The CDR3 DNA reads as TGTGCCAGCAGCTTTATACAGGGAAACTCTGGGGCCAACGTCCTGACTTTC. It yields the protein CASSFIQGNSGANVLTF.

This chain joins TRBV28 and TRBJ2-2; 8 positions match TRBD1. The V gene end was trimmed by 4 bases and the J gene end by 6 bases; junction bases not matched to a gene: 7. The CDR3 has 15 amino acids. Germline V CDR1 and CDR2: MDHEN, SYDVKM. CDR3 in amino acids: CASSSSDRVAGELFF. The CDR3 nucleotides read TGTGCCAGCAGTTCATCGGACAGGGTGGCCGGGGAGCTGTTTTTT.

This chain joins TRBV5-6 and TRBJ1-2, with 8 bases that match TRBD1. Trimming cost V 3 bases and J 4 bases; bases outside gene matches: 8. This CDR3 contains 15 residues. Germline V gene sequence: CDR1 SGHDT, CDR2 YYEEEE. CDR3 nucleotide sequence: TGTGCCAGCAGCTATGGACAGGGCGGAATCTATGGCTACACCTTC. Protein sequence: CASSYGQGGIYGYTF.

The chain couples TRBV30 to TRBJ2-7; D call uncertain. The V gene's germline CDR1 is GTSNPN and CDR2 SVGIG (reference sequence). The CDR3 extends over 12 amino acids. Trimming left V 0 bases short and J 6 bases short, with 9 bases between. CDR3 region: CAWSVTAREQYF. DNA for the CDR3: TGTGCCTGGAGTGTAACGGCGCGCGAGCAGTACTTC.

The CDR3 sequence: CASSLAGPRNTEAFF. The CDR3 region has the DNA TGCGCCAGCAGCTTGGCGGGGCCCAGAAACACTGAAGCTTTCTTT. The chain combines TRBV5-1 with TRBJ1-1, with TRBD1 as a possible D gene (5 bases). CDR1 SGHRS and CDR2 YFSETQ come from the germline V gene. This CDR3 comprises 15 residues. V was shortened by 0 bases and J by 2 bases, with 11 bases between the two germline ends. Looking up the rest from reference TRBV5-1 and TRBJ1-1 gives the full variable domain: KAGVTQTPRYLIKTRGQQVTLSCSPISGHRSVSWYQQTPGQGLQFLFEYFSETQRNKGNFPGRFSGRQFSNSRSEMNVSTLELGDSALYLCASSLAGPRNTEAFFGQGTRLTVV.

The genes are TRBV9 and TRBJ2-7, with TRBD1 matching 8 bases. This CDR3 is 14 amino acids long. Germline assignment: CDR1 SGDLS and CDR2 YYNGEE. The V segment lost 4 bases and the J segment 6 bases; nucleotides outside the gene matches: 9. The CDR3 loop reads CASSPGQGPREQYF. The CDR3 region has the DNA TGTGCCAGCAGCCCCGGACAGGGTCCCCGCGAGCAGTACTTC.

V is TRBV7-2 and J is TRBJ2-2; unclear D gene. The CDR3 has 15 residues. From germline, CDR1 is SGHTA and CDR2 FQGNSA. V was trimmed by 3 bases and J by 5 bases, leaving 13 bases between them. CDR3 loop: CASSFDSASTGELFF. Written as DNA, the CDR3 is TGTGCCAGCAGCTTTGACTCGGCCTCGACCGGGGAGCTGTTTTTT.

This clone appeared many times. The rearrangement links TRBV19 to TRBJ1-1, with D possibly TRBD1 on 6 matching bases. The CDR3 runs 14 residues. Germline V gene lookup returns CDR1 LNHDA and CDR2 SQIVND (reference sequence). V lost 3 bases and J 1 base, leaving 9 bases between the germline ends. DNA for the CDR3: TGTGCCAGTAGTATTCAGGGGCGGAACACTGAAGCTTTCTTT. As protein: CASSIQGRNTEAFF.

The chain recombines TRBV29-1 with TRBJ2-3, with D perhaps matching TRBD1 or TRBD2 (6 bases each). This CDR3 has 14 amino acids. The germline gives CDR1 SQVTM, CDR2 ANQGSEA. Deletions cut 8 bases from V and 5 bases from J, with 20 bases between. Written as DNA, the CDR3 is TGCAGCCTGGGGAGGCCAGGGGCAGGAGATACGCAGTATTTT. Translated: CSLGRPGAGDTQYF.

This chain uses TRBV19 with TRBJ2-2; D remains ambiguous. Germline CDR1 LNHDA, CDR2 SQIVND (reference sequence). Trimming removed 5 bases from V and 1 base from J, with 11 bases in between. The CDR3 is made up of 15 amino acids. Here the CDR3 DNA reads TGTGCCAGTAGTCCCCAGGTTTTGAACACCGGGGAGCTGTTTTTT. It is translated as CASSPQVLNTGELFF.

The V gene is TRBV6-1, the J gene TRBJ2-2; TRBD2 might be the D (5 bases). This CDR3 has 17 residues. V was pared by 0 bases and J by 4 bases, with 15 bases between. CDR1 and CDR2 (germline): MNHNS, SASEGT. CDR3 coding DNA: TGTGCCAGCAGTGAAGCTCGGGCAAGAGGGTCCACCGGGGAGCTGTTTTTT. Amino acid sequence: CASSEARARGSTGELFF.

The chain couples TRBV7-9 to TRBJ1-2; TRBD1 matches 9 bases. V shed 3 bases, J shed 3 bases, and the junction held 5 bases outside the gene matches. The CDR3 is made up of 15 amino acids. Germline V gives CDR1 SEHNR, CDR2 FQNEAQ (reference sequence). CDR3 in DNA: TGTGCCAGCAGCTTTGGGACAGGGAGTCACTATGGCTACACCTTC. Its protein product is CASSFGTGSHYGYTF.

This chain uses TRBV9 with TRBJ2-3; D unresolved. Germline-derived CDR1 and CDR2 are SGDLS and YYNGEE. V lost 1 base to trimming and J lost 7 bases, with 19 bases between them. This CDR3 contains 16 residues. The CDR3 region is CASSVTRLASLNTQYF. The CDR3 region has the DNA TGTGCCAGCAGCGTAACGAGACTCGCGTCCTTAAATACGCAGTATTTT.

The V call is TRBV28, the J call TRBJ2-7, with D perhaps TRBD1 (6 bases). From germline, CDR1 is MDHEN and CDR2 SYDVKM. The CDR3 extends over 17 amino acids. V dropped 3 bases and J dropped 7 bases, with 25 bases sitting between them. The CDR3 nucleotides are TGTGCCAGCAGTTTTCCTCTGACAGGCTTTAGTCAATCGGAGCAGTACTTC. As protein: CASSFPLTGFSQSEQYF.

This chain links TRBV19 with TRBJ1-6; D might be TRBD1 (6 bases). The CDR3 extends over 14 amino acids. The V end lost 8 bases, the J end lost 6 bases, and 14 bases lay between the germline ends. Looked up from germline, CDR1 is LNHDA and CDR2 is SQIVND (reference sequence). In DNA form, the CDR3 reads TGTGCCAGTCGCCGGGACATCCTTAATTCACCCCTCCACTTT. The encoded protein is CASRRDILNSPLHF.

The J gene is TRBJ2-7, the V gene TRBV6-5, with D possibly matching TRBD2 (6 bases). V was cut by 5 bases and J by 6 bases, with 17 bases left in between. Germline CDR1 MNHEY, CDR2 SVGAGI. The CDR3 has 14 residues. The CDR3 bases are TGTGCCAGCAGTAGGACCGGGACTCTGTCCGAGCAGTACTTC. Its protein product is CASSRTGTLSEQYF.

The V gene is TRBV27, the J gene TRBJ1-3, with a possible D match to TRBD1 (5 bases). Germline values: CDR1 MNHEY, CDR2 SMNVEV (reference sequence). This CDR3 spans 16 amino acids. V gave up 6 bases and J gave up 4 bases, with 19 bases separating them. DNA of the CDR3: TGTGCCAGCAGAGAAACGCCCGGGGGGTCAGGAAACACCATATATTTT. Protein product: CASRETPGGSGNTIYF.

The chain employs TRBV28 and TRBJ2-7; D could derive from TRBD1 or TRBD2 (6 bases each). The length of the CDR3 is 11 residues. The V and J ends lost 8 bases and 6 bases respectively, with 11 bases between them. Germline-derived CDR1 and CDR2 are MDHEN and SYDVKM. The chain's CDR3 is CASSEGGEQYF. The CDR3 DNA sequence: TGTGCCAGCTCCGAGGGGGGCGAGCAGTACTTC.

This clone was detected only once. The V and J genes are TRBV2 and TRBJ2-2; D is unclear. Germline V gives CDR1 SNHLY, CDR2 FYNNEI. The CDR3 totals 13 residues. Between the trimmed V and J ends, which lost 4 bases and 4 bases, there was a span of 7 bases. CDR3 DNA sequence: TGTGCCAGCAGTGTGTACGTCACCGGGGAGCTGTTTTTT. Translation gives CASSVYVTGELFF.

The chain links TRBV27 to TRBJ2-4; maybe TRBD2 (6 bases). V lost 3 bases and J lost 3, with 15 bases in between. The CDR3 length is 16 residues. The germline V gene encodes CDR1 MNHEY and CDR2 SMNVEV (reference sequence). CDR3 bases: TGTGCCAGCAGTTTGAGGCGCCAGGGAGGCAAAAACATTCAGTACTTC. This gives the protein CASSLRRQGGKNIQYF.

The V call is TRBV7-2, the J call TRBJ2-3; D perhaps matches TRBD2 (6 bases). CDR3 size: 14 residues. The ends were cut back, 0 bases at V and 5 bases at J, with 9 bases in the middle. CDR1 is SGHTA, CDR2 FQGNSA, per germline. The CDR3 DNA reads as TGTGCCAGCAGCTTAGCAGGAGGGCTAGATACGCAGTATTTT. This gives the protein CASSLAGGLDTQYF.

This clone was counted between two and nine times. The rearrangement links TRBV7-2 to TRBJ1-4, with D tentatively TRBD1 (5 bases). The V end was cut by 5 bases, the J end by 8 bases, with 24 bases between. Looked up from germline, CDR1 is SGHTA and CDR2 is FQGNSA. This CDR3 region has 17 residues. This CDR3 reads CASSPQPLTPRGEKLFF. As DNA, the CDR3 is TGTGCCAGCAGCCCCCAGCCCCTGACTCCTCGGGGCGAAAAACTGTTTTTT.

This clone was counted only a few times. The chain uses TRBV5-8 and TRBJ2-2; no clear D gene. The ends were cut back, 5 bases at V and 2 bases at J, with 22 bases in the middle. This CDR3 region has 18 residues. Germline CDR1 and CDR2: SGHTS and YDEGEE. The CDR3 DNA reads TGTGCCAGCAGACAACGATCACGGTCGCACTTTAACACCGGGGAGCTGTTTTTT. Its translation is CASRQRSRSHFNTGELFF.

This rearrangement joins TRBV4-3 to TRBJ1-2; tentative D call: TRBD1 (5 bases). CDR1 LGHNA and CDR2 YSLEER come from the germline V gene. This CDR3 spans 11 amino acids. V lost 3 bases and J lost 8, with 7 bases in between. The DNA of the CDR3 is TGCGCCAGCAGCCATACAGGCGGCTACACCTTC. Translating gives CASSHTGGYTF.